This T cell receptor (beta chain) was recovered during a study of OX40 agonist ivuxolimab in advanced cancers. Across the whole study: Ivuxolimab was delivered to patients intravenously every 2 weeks at doses spanning 0.01 to 10 mg/kg. Patients enrolled in dose escalation were diagnosed with hepatocellular carcinoma, melanoma, renal cell or head and neck cancer.

Study-wide results and limits: On average, a greater number of expanded clones characterised CD8+ T cells relative to CD4+. There were also nonresponders showing low normalized T-cell clonal expansion.

Sequencing was performed with immunoSEQ multiplex PCR; in TCRdb, only in-frame clones are kept and a portion is missing. This sample has 50,000 to 65,000 clones, with around 88% found just once. The CDR3 has 14 residues. The V and J ends lost 2 bases and 3 bases respectively, with 11 bases between them. Germline V gene lookup returns CDR1 MNHEY and CDR2 SMNVEV (reference sequence). Notes on this clone: What it binds is unknown.

This sequence was found in an adult with an advanced solid tumor such as melanoma, head and neck, liver or kidney cancer. Source: CD4+ or CD8+ T cells sorted from blood, taken in a trial of the OX40 agonist ivuxolimab. This rearrangement joins TRBV27 to TRBJ2-7, with D perhaps TRBD1 (5 bases). CDR3 sequence (DNA): TGTGCCAGCAGTTTAAAACCGCAGGGCTACGAGCAGTACTTC. Its translation is CASSLKPQGYEQYF.